What follows is one T cell receptor (beta chain) and its context. The data are from a study of blood T cell repertoires in COVID-19. Background on the study: Some COVID-19 samples were acute and others convalescent; all came from the United States, Italy and Spain.

The CDR3 sequence is 15 residues long. Germline V gene lookup returns CDR1 KGHSH and CDR2 LQKENI. Deletions cut 1 base from V and 3 bases from J, with 11 bases between. Authors' processing steps: Amplified reference gene primers provided the basis for estimating nucleated cell counts. TCRdb's copy holds only in-frame clones and misses some; the assay was immunoSEQ multiplex PCR. V and J calls and clone size are copied from that table; D and trimming were computed from the DNA. The sample consists of about 160,000 clones, 81% of them appearing once. The chain uses TRBV18 and TRBJ2-3; D perhaps matches TRBD2 (6 bases). Input material: peripheral blood. The TCR sequence derives from a man between 60 and 75 years old with active or convalescent COVID-19. CDR3 coding DNA: TGTGCCAGCTCACCACTGGGCGGGGCGACAGATACGCAGTATTTT. Encoded protein: CASSPLGGATDTQYF.